This TCR beta chain was captured in a study of neoadjuvant anti-PD-1 for oral cavity cancer. The table came from immunoSEQ multiplex PCR; TCRdb's copy has only in-frame clones and leaves some out. Of around 12,000 clones listed, roughly 69% are singletons. Patients had newly diagnosed, untreated stage II-IVA oral cavity squamous cell carcinoma. These oral cavity squamous cell carcinomas were HPV-negative and locally advanced. CDR3 length equals 14 residues. V gave up 4 bases and J gave up 0 bases, with 8 bases separating them. Germline assignment: CDR1 MNHEY and CDR2 SMNVEV (reference sequence). This TCR came from a person aged 35-79 years with oral cavity squamous cell carcinoma. This chain connects TRBV27 to TRBJ2-3; D ambiguous. Sequenced material: PBMCs, taken before nivolumab (anti-PD-1) treatment. CDR3 DNA sequence: TGTGCCAGCAGTTCTCTAGGAAGCACAGATACGCAGTATTTT. Amino acid sequence: CASSSLGSTDTQYF.